Each of the 24 T cell receptor beta chains below was sequenced from the same sample in a study of PD-1 blockade in classical Hodgkin lymphoma. Patients all relapsed after autologous stem cell transplantation, and there was variation in brentuximab vedotin exposure. The table came from immunoSEQ multiplex PCR; TCRdb's copy has only in-frame clones and leaves some out. The sample has roughly 22,000 clones, about two thirds seen once; the top ten hold around 6%. Sequencing was performed on peripheral blood mononuclear cells (PBMCs), taken at baseline. The origin of the receptors is a human donor with classical Hodgkin lymphoma.

The chain is built from TRBV7-3 and TRBJ2-2, with TRBD2 matching 11 bases. After removal of 2 bases from V and 6 bases from J, the junction contained 14 bases not matched to a gene. CDR1 SGHTA and CDR2 FQGTGA come from the germline V gene. This CDR3 spans 19 amino acids. Written as DNA, the CDR3 is TGTGCCAGCAGCTTAGGGGACAGATTTAGCGGGAGGGCCGCCGGGGAGCTGTTTTTT. Amino acids: CASSLGDRFSGRAAGELFF. Variable domain in full (rest from reference TRBV7-3 and TRBJ2-2): GAGVSQTPSNKVTEKGKYVELRCDPISGHTALYWYRQSLGQGPEFLIYFQGTGAADDSGLPNDRFFAVRPEGSVSTLKIQRTERGDSAVYLCASSLGDRFSGRAAGELFFGEGSRLTVL.

This clone turned up a few times. The V and J genes are TRBV6-5 and TRBJ1-1; 7 bases align to TRBD1. The germline V gene encodes CDR1 MNHEY and CDR2 SVGAGI. With V trimmed by 2 bases and J by 10 bases, 10 bases remained unmatched. The length of the CDR3 is 14 residues. DNA of the CDR3: TGTGCCAGCAGTTACCTTAGCGACAGGGTCCGAGCTTTCTTT. This codes for CASSYLSDRVRAFF.

The rearrangement links TRBV6-1 to TRBJ2-7; 8 bases agree with TRBD1. The CDR3 length is 15 residues. Germline values: CDR1 MNHNS, CDR2 SASEGT. J lost 0 bases, V lost 5 bases, and 6 bases had no gene match. The CDR3 loop reads CASSSVTGDSYEQYF. DNA of the CDR3: TGTGCCAGCAGTTCGGTGACAGGGGACTCCTACGAGCAGTACTTC.

This clone was found once. This chain joins TRBV30 and TRBJ1-1, with 9 bases lining up with TRBD1. Per the germline V gene, CDR1 is GTSNPN and CDR2 is SVGIG (reference sequence). This CDR3 comprises 14 residues. The ends lost 2 bases at V and 2 bases at J; junction bases unmatched: 3. CDR3 nucleotides: TGTGCCTGGAGTAACAGGGGGCGCAACACTGAAGCTTTCTTT. Translation: CAWSNRGRNTEAFF. The full variable domain, in which reference TRBV30 and TRBJ1-1 provide the parts outside the CDR3, is SQTIHQWPATLVQPVGSPLSLECTVEGTSNPNLYWYRQAAGRGLQLLFYSVGIGQISSEVPQNLSASRPQDRQFILSSKKLLLSDSGFYLCAWSNRGRNTEAFFGQGTRLTVV.

V is TRBV7-2 and J is TRBJ2-7; 12 bases fit TRBD2. CDR1 is SGHTA and CDR2 is FQGNSA in the germline V gene. The length of the CDR3 is 15 residues. J was trimmed by 3 bases and V by 6 bases; bases with no gene match: 6. The CDR3 bases are TGTGCCAGCAGGGAGACTAGCGGGAGTCGCTACGAGCAGTACTTC. The encoded protein is CASRETSGSRYEQYF. The complete variable domain, with remaining parts taken from reference TRBV7-2 and TRBJ2-7, reads GAGVSQSPSNKVTEKGKDVELRCDPISGHTALYWYRQSLGQGLEFLIYFQGNSAPDKSGLPSDRFSAERTGGSVSTLTIQRTQQEDSAVYLCASRETSGSRYEQYFGPGTRLTVT.

This clone was seen a few times. The gene calls are TRBV7-9 and TRBJ1-3; a weak D match, TRBD1 (6 bases). CDR1 is SEHNR, CDR2 FQNEAQ, per germline (reference sequence). Trimming removed 1 base from V and 4 bases from J, with 17 bases in between. The CDR3 loop spans 17 amino acids. The CDR3 loop reads CASSLGGQHVRGNTIYF. CDR3 DNA sequence: TGTGCCAGCAGCTTAGGTGGACAGCACGTCCGGGGAAACACCATATATTTT. Drawing the rest from reference TRBV7-9 and TRBJ1-3, the complete variable domain is DTGVSQNPRHKITKRGQNVTFRCDPISEHNRLYWYRQTLGQGPEFLTYFQNEAQLEKSRLLSDRFSAERPKGSFSTLEIQRTEQGDSAMYLCASSLGGQHVRGNTIYFGEGSWLTVV.

This clone occurred a few times. The V gene is TRBV6-1, the J gene TRBJ1-1; 7 nucleotides align to TRBD1. Germline V gene lookup returns CDR1 MNHNS and CDR2 SASEGT. With 4 bases clipped from V and 0 bases from J, the junction kept 14 bases outside the gene matches. The CDR3 runs to 18 residues. The CDR3 DNA follows: TGTGCCAGCAGTGCCGGGACAGTGATCTACTATTTGAACACTGAAGCTTTCTTT. As protein: CASSAGTVIYYLNTEAFF.

The gene calls are TRBV5-6 and TRBJ1-1; D is unclear. This CDR3 is built from 13 residues. The V end lost 6 bases, the J end lost 1 base, and 10 bases lay between the germline ends. Germline values: CDR1 SGHDT, CDR2 YYEEEE. CDR3 bases: TGTGCCAGCATGTGGAGTAAGAACACTGAAGCTTTCTTT. Translated, it gives CASMWSKNTEAFF. The complete variable domain, with remaining parts taken from reference TRBV5-6 and TRBJ1-1, reads DAGVTQSPTHLIKTRGQQVTLRCSPKSGHDTVSWYQQALGQGPQFIFQYYEEEERQRGNFPDRFSGHQFPNYSSELNVNALLLGDSALYLCASMWSKNTEAFFGQGTRLTVV.

The chain uses TRBV7-2 and TRBJ2-1; the match to TRBD1 covers 7 bases. The germline V gene has CDR1 SGHTA and CDR2 FQGNSA. CDR3 length: 13 residues. V dropped 5 bases and J dropped 7; count of bases not matched to a gene: 5. DNA for the CDR3: TGTGCCAGCAGCCTGACAGGGATAAATGAGCAGTTCTTC. The encoded protein is CASSLTGINEQFF. Full variable domain (missing parts from reference TRBV7-2 and TRBJ2-1): GAGVSQSPSNKVTEKGKDVELRCDPISGHTALYWYRQSLGQGLEFLIYFQGNSAPDKSGLPSDRFSAERTGGSVSTLTIQRTQQEDSAVYLCASSLTGINEQFFGPGTRLTVL.

There are a few counts of this clone. The genes are TRBV11-2 and TRBJ2-1; D gene ambiguous. V was trimmed by 5 bases and J by 10 bases, leaving 9 bases between them. CDR3 length: 11 residues. The germline gives CDR1 SGHAT, CDR2 FQNNGV. The CDR3 DNA sequence: TGTGCCAGCAGCGACCAGATCGAGCAGTTCTTC. This gives the protein CASSDQIEQFF. The full variable domain, with the rest looked up from reference TRBV11-2 and TRBJ2-1, is EAGVAQSPRYKIIEKRQSVAFWCNPISGHATLYWYQQILGQGPKLLIQFQNNGVVDDSQLPKDRFSAERLKGVDSTLKIQPAKLEDSAVYLCASSDQIEQFFGPGTRLTVL.

This clone was recorded once. The sample contains more than one DNA sequence encoding this CDR3. This chain links TRBV28 with TRBJ2-5; D gene uncertain. The CDR3 extends over 13 amino acids. V was trimmed by 3 bases and J by 5 bases, leaving 10 bases between them. Per germline, CDR1 MDHEN and CDR2 SYDVKM. CDR3 coding DNA: TGTGCCAGCAGTTTGTCCGGGCAGGAGACCCAGTACTTC. It translates to CASSLSGQETQYF.

This clone came up a few times. The chain carries TRBV28 and TRBJ2-7, with TRBD1 identical over 11 bases. Per germline, CDR1 MDHEN and CDR2 SYDVKM. The CDR3 sequence is 15 residues long. The junction had 10 bases not matched to a gene; V was cut back by 5 bases and J by 7 bases. The CDR3 nucleotides are TGTGCCAGCAGTCCCTCCGGGACAGGGGGGACTGAGCAGTACTTC. This encodes CASSPSGTGGTEQYF.

This clone has just a few counts. The rearrangement uses TRBV19 and TRBJ1-1, with 7 nucleotides matching TRBD1. After removal of 8 bases from V and 5 bases from J, the junction contained 8 bases not matched to a gene. The CDR3 consists of 13 residues. The germline V gene has CDR1 LNHDA and CDR2 SQIVND (reference sequence). CDR3 in DNA: TGTGCCAGTCTTTCCGACAGGGAAACTGAAGCTTTCTTT. As protein: CASLSDRETEAFF.

This rearrangement joins TRBV18 to TRBJ1-5, with D perhaps matching TRBD1 (5 bases). The V and J ends lost 0 bases and 0 bases respectively, with 12 bases between them. The germline V gene encodes CDR1 KGHSH and CDR2 LQKENI. The CDR3 is 17 amino acids. This CDR3 is CASSPPGGGVSNQPQHF. CDR3 nucleotide sequence: TGTGCCAGCTCACCACCGGGGGGAGGCGTTAGCAATCAGCCCCAGCATTTT. The whole variable domain, remainder taken from reference TRBV18 and TRBJ1-5, is NAGVMQNPRHLVRRRGQEARLRCSPMKGHSHVYWYRQLPEEGLKFMVYLQKENIIDESGMPKERFSAEFPKEGPSILRIQQVVRGDSAAYFCASSPPGGGVSNQPQHFGDGTRLSIL.

This clone was seen a single time. The chain joins TRBV7-8 to TRBJ2-7; 12 bases agree with TRBD2. The V segment lost 1 base and the J segment 5 bases; nucleotides outside the gene matches: 3. The CDR3 runs 15 residues. Germline V gene data show CDR1 as SGHVS and CDR2 as FQNEAQ. The CDR3 sequence: CASSLELAGGNEQYF. As DNA, the CDR3 is TGTGCCAGCAGCTTAGAACTAGCGGGAGGAAACGAGCAGTACTTC.

V and J are TRBV19 and TRBJ2-2; 8 bases line up with TRBD1. The CDR3 runs 18 residues. V lost 7 bases to trimming and J lost 6 bases; unmatched junction nucleotides: 19. Germline V gives CDR1 LNHDA, CDR2 SQIVND (reference sequence). CDR3 residues: CASIVKGVDRGRPGELFF. CDR3 sequence (DNA): TGTGCCAGTATCGTTAAGGGCGTCGACAGGGGACGTCCCGGGGAGCTGTTTTTT.

This chain links TRBV2 with TRBJ1-1; the D gene is possibly TRBD1 (5 bases). The V and J ends lost 6 bases and 3 bases respectively, with 14 bases between them. Per the germline V gene, CDR1 is SNHLY and CDR2 is FYNNEI. The CDR3 totals 14 residues. This CDR3 is CASSDQGPDTEAFF. DNA of the CDR3: TGTGCCAGCAGCGACCAGGGTCCTGACACTGAAGCTTTCTTT.

The chain is built from TRBV6-5 and TRBJ2-7; D might be TRBD1 or TRBD2, each matching 6 bases. The CDR3 consists of 14 residues. V lost 4 bases and J lost 12, with 22 bases in between. CDR1 is MNHEY and CDR2 is SVGAGI in the germline V gene. The CDR3 DNA follows: TGTGCCAGCAGTTTCGATGGGGGGCCTGAATTGTGGTACTTC. Its translation: CASSFDGGPELWYF.

This chain links TRBV7-2 with TRBJ2-1; 7 nucleotides align to TRBD2. Germline lookup yields CDR1 SGHTA and CDR2 FQGNSA. The CDR3 contains 17 residues. V was clipped by 5 bases and J by 5 bases; unmatched bases: 15. In nucleotides, the CDR3 is TGTGCCAGCAGCCTCGAGTTTAGCGGGTCGTTTAACAATGAGCAGTTCTTC. Amino acid sequence: CASSLEFSGSFNNEQFF.

This rearrangement joins TRBV30 to TRBJ1-5; 7 bases map to TRBD1. Per the germline V gene, CDR1 is GTSNPN and CDR2 is SVGIG (reference sequence). The CDR3 consists of 19 residues. Trimming cost V 0 bases and J 7 bases; bases outside gene matches: 21. The CDR3 region has the DNA TGTGCCTGGAGTGTAGGTCCCCGACAGGGAAGGGGGCGCATACAGCCCCAGCATTTT. Translation gives CAWSVGPRQGRGRIQPQHF.

The chain links TRBV6-5 to TRBJ2-1, with TRBD2 identical over 7 bases. The V gene end was trimmed by 6 bases and the J gene end by 3 bases; junction bases not matched to a gene: 5. The CDR3 contains 14 residues. Germline V gene data show CDR1 as MNHEY and CDR2 as SVGAGI. CDR3 sequence reads: CASRVAGDYNEQFF. CDR3 DNA: TGTGCCAGCAGGGTCGCGGGAGACTACAATGAGCAGTTCTTC.

The gene calls are TRBV18 and TRBJ1-1; D unclear. Germline V gene data show CDR1 as KGHSH and CDR2 as LQKENI. This CDR3 spans 16 amino acids. With 4 bases removed from V and 6 bases from J, the gap between germline ends came to 21 bases. The CDR3 nucleotides read TGTGCCAGCTCACAAAGAGAGGGTATCCCGTCCGCTGAAGCTTTCTTT. It encodes CASSQREGIPSAEAFF.

This clone was detected a few times. The chain is built from TRBV7-2 and TRBJ1-6; no firm D call. CDR1 and CDR2 from the germline V gene are SGHTA and FQGNSA. CDR3 length: 16 residues. V gave up 0 bases and J gave up 0 bases, with 6 bases separating them. The CDR3 DNA reads as TGTGCCAGCAGCTTAGCTCAGAACTCCTATAATTCACCCCTCCACTTT. Its translation: CASSLAQNSYNSPLHF.

Here the CDR3 reads CASSLAERVNTEAFF. The CDR3 nucleotides read TGCGCCAGCAGCTTGGCCGAAAGGGTGAACACTGAAGCTTTCTTT. The rearrangement joins TRBV5-1 to TRBJ1-1; D not resolved. The V end was cut by 0 bases, the J end by 0 bases, with 9 bases between. Germline loops: CDR1 SGHRS, CDR2 YFSETQ. The CDR3 is 15 amino acids.